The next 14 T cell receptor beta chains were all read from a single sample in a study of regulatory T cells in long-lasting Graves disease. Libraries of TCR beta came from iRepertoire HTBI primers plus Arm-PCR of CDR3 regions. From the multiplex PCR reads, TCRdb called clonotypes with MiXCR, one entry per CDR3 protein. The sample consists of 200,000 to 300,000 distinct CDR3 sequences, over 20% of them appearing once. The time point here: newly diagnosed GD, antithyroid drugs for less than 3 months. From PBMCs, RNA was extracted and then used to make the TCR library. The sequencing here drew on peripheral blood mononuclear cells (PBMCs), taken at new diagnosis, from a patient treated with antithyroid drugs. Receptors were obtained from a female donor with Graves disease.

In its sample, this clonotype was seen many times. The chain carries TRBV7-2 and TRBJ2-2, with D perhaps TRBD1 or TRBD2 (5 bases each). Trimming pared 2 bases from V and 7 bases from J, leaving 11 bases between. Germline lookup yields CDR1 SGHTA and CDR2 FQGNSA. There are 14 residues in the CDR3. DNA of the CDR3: TGTGCCAGCAGCTTATGGGGGTTGGACGGGGAGCTGTTTTTT. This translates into CASSLWGLDGELFF.

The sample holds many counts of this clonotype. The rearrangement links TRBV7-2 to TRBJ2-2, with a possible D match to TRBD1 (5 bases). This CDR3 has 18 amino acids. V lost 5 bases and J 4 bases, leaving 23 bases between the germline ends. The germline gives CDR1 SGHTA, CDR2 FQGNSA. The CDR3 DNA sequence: TGTGCCAGCAGCGTATTACACTCCCAGGGTCAGGTCACCGGGGAGCTGTTTTTT. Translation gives CASSVLHSQGQVTGELFF. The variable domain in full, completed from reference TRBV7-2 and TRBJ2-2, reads GAGVSQSPSNKVTEKGKDVELRCDPISGHTALYWYRQSLGQGLEFLIYFQGNSAPDKSGLPSDRFSAERTGGSVSTLTIQRTQQEDSAVYLCASSVLHSQGQVTGELFFGEGSRLTVL.

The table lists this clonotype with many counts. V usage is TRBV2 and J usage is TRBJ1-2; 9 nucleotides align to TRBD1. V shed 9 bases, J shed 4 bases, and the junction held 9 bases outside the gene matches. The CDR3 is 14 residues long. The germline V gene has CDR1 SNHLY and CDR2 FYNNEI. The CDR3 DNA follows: TGTGCCAGTACAGCCGGGACAGGGAGCTATGGCTACACCTTC. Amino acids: CASTAGTGSYGYTF.

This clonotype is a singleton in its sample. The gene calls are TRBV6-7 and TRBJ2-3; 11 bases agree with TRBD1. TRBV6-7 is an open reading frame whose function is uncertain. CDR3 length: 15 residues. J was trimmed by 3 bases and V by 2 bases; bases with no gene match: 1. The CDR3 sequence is CASSYGTGGTDTQYF. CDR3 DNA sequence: TGTGCCAGCAGTTACGGGACAGGGGGGACAGATACGCAGTATTTT.

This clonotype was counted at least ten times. The CDR3 sequence is CASSLEGGQYNEQFF. The DNA of the CDR3 is TGTGCCAGCAGCTTGGAAGGGGGCCAGTACAATGAGCAGTTCTTC. The chain is built from TRBV9 and TRBJ2-1, with 7 bases lining up with TRBD1. V lost 4 bases, J lost 4 bases, and 8 bases stayed unmatched. The CDR3 is 15 amino acids. CDR1 SGDLS and CDR2 YYNGEE come from the germline V gene.

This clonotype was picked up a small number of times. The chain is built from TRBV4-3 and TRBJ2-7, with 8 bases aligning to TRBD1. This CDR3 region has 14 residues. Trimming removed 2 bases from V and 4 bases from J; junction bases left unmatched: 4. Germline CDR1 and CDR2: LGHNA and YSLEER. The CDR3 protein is CASSQHTGGYEQYF. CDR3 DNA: TGCGCCAGCAGCCAACATACAGGGGGGTACGAGCAGTACTTC.

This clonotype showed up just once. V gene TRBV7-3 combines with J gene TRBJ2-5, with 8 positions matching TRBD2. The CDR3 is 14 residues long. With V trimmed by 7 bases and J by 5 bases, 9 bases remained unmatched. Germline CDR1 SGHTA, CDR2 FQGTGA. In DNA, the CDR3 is TGTGCCAGCACCGGGGGGGGTGGGAGTGAGACCCAGTACTTC. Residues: CASTGGGGSETQYF. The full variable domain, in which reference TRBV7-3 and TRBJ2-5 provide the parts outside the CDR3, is GAGVSQTPSNKVTEKGKYVELRCDPISGHTALYWYRQSLGQGPEFLIYFQGTGAADDSGLPNDRFFAVRPEGSVSTLKIQRTERGDSAVYLCASTGGGGSETQYFGPGTRLLVL.

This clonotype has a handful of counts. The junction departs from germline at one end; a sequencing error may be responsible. This CDR3 reads CARSYPTERGGYEQYF. DNA for the CDR3: TGTGCCCGCAGTTACCCCACCGAGCGGGGGGGGTACGAGCAGTACTTC. V gene TRBV6-5 combines with J gene TRBJ2-7; TRBD2 aligns across 10 bases. CDR3 length equals 16 residues. Germline V gene sequence: CDR1 MNHEY, CDR2 SVGAGI.

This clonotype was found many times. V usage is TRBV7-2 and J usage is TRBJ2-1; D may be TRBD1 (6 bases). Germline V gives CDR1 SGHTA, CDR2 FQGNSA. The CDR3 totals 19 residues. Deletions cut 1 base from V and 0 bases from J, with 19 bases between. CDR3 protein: CASSLVPRDTMSSYNEQFF. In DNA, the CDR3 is TGTGCCAGCAGCTTAGTTCCTCGGGACACAATGAGCTCCTACAATGAGCAGTTCTTC.

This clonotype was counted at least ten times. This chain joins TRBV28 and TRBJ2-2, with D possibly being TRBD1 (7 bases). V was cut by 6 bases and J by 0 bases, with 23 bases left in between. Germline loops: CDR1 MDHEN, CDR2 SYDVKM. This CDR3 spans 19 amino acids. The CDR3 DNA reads TGTGCCAGCAGGAGGGCGGGACAGCCTGATTTCGCGAACACCGGGGAGCTGTTTTTT. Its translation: CASRRAGQPDFANTGELFF.

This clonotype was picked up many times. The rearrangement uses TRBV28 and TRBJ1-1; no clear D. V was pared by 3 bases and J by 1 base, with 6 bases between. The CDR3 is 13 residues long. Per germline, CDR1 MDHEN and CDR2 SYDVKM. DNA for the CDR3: TGTGCCAGCAGTTTGAGGAAGAACACTGAAGCTTTCTTT. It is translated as CASSLRKNTEAFF.

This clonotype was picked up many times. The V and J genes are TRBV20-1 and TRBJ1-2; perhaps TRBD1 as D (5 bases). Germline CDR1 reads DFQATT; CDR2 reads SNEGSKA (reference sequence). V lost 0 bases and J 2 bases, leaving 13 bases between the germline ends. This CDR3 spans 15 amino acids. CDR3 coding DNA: TGCAGTGCTAGAGAAAGCGGGGCGGAAAACTATGGCTACACCTTC. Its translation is CSARESGAENYGYTF.

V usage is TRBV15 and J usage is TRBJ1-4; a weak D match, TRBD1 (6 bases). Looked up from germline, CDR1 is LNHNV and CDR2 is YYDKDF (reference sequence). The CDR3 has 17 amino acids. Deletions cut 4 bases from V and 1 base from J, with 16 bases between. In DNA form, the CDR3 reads TGTGCCACCAGCAACCCTCGACAGGACTTAACTAATGAAAAACTGTTTTTT. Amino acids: CATSNPRQDLTNEKLFF.

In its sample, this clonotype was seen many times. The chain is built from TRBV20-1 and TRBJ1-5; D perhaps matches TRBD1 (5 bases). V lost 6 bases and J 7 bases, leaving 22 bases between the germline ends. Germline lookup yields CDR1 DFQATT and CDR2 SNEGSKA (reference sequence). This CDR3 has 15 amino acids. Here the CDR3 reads CSALPVGDSSQPQHF. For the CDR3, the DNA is TGCAGTGCACTCCCCGTTGGGGACTCATCGCAGCCCCAGCATTTT.